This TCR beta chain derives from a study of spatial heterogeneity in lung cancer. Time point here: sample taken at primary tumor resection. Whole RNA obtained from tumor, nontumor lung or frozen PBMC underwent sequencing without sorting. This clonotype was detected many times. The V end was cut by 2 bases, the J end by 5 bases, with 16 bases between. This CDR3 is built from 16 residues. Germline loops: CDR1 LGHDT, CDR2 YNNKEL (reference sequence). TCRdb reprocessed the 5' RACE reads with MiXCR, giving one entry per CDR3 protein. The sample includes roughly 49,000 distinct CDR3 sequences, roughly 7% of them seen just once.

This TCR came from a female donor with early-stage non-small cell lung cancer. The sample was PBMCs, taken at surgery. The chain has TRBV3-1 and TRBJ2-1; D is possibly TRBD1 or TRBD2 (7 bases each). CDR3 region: CASSQTGEGYDNEQFF. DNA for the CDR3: TGTGCCAGCAGCCAAACAGGGGAGGGGTATGACAATGAGCAGTTCTTC.